This TCR beta chain came from a study of graft-versus-host responses after intestinal transplantation. Data came from immunoSEQ multiplex PCR; TCRdb stores just in-frame clones and leaves some out. Of some 9,800 clones in the sample, roughly 93% were seen once. Germline CDR1 SGHVS, CDR2 FNYEAQ. The CDR3 runs 15 residues. The V gene lost 8 bases and the J gene lost 0 bases, with 14 bases spanning the gap. The material was PBMCs, obtained 8 days after intestinal transplant. This sequence joins TRBV7-6 and TRBJ1-3; a possible D gene is TRBD1 (6 bases). The sequence came from a human patient who received an intestinal transplant, so some T cells may come from the graft donor. CDR3 bases: TGTGCCAGCTGGGGGGCTGGTGTCTCTGGAAACACCATATATTTT. It translates to CASWGAGVSGNTIYF.